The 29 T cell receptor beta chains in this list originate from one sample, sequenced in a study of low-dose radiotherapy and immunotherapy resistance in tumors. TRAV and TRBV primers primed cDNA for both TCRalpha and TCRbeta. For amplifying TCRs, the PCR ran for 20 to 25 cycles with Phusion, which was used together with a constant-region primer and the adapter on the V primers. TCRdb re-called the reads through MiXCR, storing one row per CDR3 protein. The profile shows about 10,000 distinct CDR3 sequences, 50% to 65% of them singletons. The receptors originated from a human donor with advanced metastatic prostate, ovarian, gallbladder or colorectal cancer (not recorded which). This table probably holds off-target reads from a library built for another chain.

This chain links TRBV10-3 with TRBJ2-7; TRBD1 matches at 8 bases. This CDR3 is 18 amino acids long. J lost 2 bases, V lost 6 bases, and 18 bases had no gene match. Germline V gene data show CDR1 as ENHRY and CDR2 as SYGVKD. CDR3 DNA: TGTGCCATCAGCCTCGACAGGGGTCTCCGGCCATCGACCTACGAGCAGTACTTC. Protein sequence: CAISLDRGLRPSTYEQYF.

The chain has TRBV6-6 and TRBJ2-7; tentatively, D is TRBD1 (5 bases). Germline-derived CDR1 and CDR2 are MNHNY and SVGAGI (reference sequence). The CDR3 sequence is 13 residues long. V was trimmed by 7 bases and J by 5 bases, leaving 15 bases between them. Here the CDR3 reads CASKGGAGHEQYF. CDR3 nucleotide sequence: TGTGCCAGCAAGGGTGGGGCAGGCCACGAGCAGTACTTC.

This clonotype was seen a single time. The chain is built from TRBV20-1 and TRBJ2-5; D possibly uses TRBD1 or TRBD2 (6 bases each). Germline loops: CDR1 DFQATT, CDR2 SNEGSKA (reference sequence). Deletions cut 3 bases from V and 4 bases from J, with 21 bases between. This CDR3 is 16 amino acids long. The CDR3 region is CSASEGGRTRPETQYF. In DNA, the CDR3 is TGCAGTGCTAGCGAGGGGGGCCGAACTCGCCCAGAGACCCAGTACTTC.

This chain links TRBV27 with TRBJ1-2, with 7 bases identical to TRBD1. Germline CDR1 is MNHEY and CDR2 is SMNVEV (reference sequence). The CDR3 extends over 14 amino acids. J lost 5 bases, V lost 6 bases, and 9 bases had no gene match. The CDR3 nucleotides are TGTGCCAGCAGCCAAGACGACAGGGTGTATGGCTACACCTTC. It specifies CASSQDDRVYGYTF.

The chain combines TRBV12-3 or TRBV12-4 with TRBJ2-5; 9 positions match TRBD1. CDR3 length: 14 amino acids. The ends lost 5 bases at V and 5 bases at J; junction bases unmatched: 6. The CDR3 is CASSPRTGAETQYF. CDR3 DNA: TGTGCCAGCAGTCCACGGACAGGGGCGGAGACCCAGTACTTC.

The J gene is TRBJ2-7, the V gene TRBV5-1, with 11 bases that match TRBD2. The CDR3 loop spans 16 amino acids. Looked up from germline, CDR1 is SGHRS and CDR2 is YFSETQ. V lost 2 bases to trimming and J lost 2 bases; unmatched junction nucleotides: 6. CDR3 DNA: TGCGCCAGCAGCTTCTTAGCGGGAGGGCAAGCCTACGAGCAGTACTTC. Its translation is CASSFLAGGQAYEQYF. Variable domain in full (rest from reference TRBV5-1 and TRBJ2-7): KAGVTQTPRYLIKTRGQQVTLSCSPISGHRSVSWYQQTPGQGLQFLFEYFSETQRNKGNFPGRFSGRQFSNSRSEMNVSTLELGDSALYLCASSFLAGGQAYEQYFGPGTRLTVT.

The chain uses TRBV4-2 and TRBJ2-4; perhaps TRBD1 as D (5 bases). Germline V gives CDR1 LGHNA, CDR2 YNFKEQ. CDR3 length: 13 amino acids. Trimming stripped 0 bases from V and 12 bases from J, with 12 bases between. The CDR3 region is CASSQEQGPNQYF. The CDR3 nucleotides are TGTGCCAGCAGCCAAGAGCAGGGCCCGAATCAGTACTTC.

The CDR3 nucleotides are TGCAGCGTAGAGCCTGAGCAGTTCTTC. It translates to CSVEPEQFF. The chain combines TRBV29-1 with TRBJ2-1; D not certain. Germline CDR1 SQVTM, CDR2 ANQGSEA. V was trimmed by 6 bases and J by 9 bases, leaving 6 bases between them. The CDR3 is 9 amino acids.

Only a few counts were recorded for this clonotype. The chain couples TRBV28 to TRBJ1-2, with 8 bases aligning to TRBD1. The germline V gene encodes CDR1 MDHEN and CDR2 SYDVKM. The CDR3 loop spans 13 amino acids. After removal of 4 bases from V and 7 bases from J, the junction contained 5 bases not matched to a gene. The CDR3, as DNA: TGTGCCAGCAGTTCCGGACAGGGCGGTGGCTACACCTTC. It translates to CASSSGQGGGYTF.

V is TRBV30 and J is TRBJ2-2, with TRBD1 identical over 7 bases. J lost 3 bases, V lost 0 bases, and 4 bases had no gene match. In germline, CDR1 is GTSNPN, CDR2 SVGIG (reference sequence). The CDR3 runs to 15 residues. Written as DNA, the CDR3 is TGTGCCTGGAGTGTTAGGACAGGCTACACCGGGGAGCTGTTTTTT. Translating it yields CAWSVRTGYTGELFF.

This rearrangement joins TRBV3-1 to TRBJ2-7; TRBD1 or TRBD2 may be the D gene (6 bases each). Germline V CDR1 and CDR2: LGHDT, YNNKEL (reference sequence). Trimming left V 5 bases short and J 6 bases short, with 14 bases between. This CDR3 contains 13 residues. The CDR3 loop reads CASSGKQGGEQYF. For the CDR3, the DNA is TGTGCCAGCAGCGGTAAACAGGGAGGCGAGCAGTACTTC.

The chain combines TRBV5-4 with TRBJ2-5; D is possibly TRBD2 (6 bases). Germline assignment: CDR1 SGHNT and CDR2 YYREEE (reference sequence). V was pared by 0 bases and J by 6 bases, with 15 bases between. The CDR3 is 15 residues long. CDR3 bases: TGTGCCAGCAGCTTGGAATCCGGGAGCGGACAGACCCAGTACTTC. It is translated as CASSLESGSGQTQYF.

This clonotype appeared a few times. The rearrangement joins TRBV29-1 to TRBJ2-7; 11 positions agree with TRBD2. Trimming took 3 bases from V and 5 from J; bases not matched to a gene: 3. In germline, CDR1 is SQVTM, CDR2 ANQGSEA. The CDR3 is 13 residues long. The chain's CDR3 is CSVDLTSGNEQYF. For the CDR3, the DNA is TGCAGCGTTGATTTGACTAGCGGGAACGAGCAGTACTTC.

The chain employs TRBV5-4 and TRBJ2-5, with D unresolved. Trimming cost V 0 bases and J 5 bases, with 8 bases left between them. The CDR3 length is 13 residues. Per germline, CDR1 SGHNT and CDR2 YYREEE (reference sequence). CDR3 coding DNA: TGTGCCAGCAGCTTGGCATTGACGGAGACCCAGTACTTC. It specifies CASSLALTETQYF.

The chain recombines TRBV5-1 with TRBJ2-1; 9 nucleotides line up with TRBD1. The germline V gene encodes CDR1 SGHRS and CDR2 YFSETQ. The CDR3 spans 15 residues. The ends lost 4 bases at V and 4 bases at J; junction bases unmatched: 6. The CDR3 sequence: CASSPEGQGYNEQFF. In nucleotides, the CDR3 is TGCGCCAGCAGCCCGGAGGGACAGGGATACAATGAGCAGTTCTTC.

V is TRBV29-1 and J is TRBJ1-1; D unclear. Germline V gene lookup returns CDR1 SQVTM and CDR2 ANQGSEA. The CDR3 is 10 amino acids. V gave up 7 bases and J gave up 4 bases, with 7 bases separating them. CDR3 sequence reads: CSGVVTEAFF. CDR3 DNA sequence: TGCAGCGGTGTAGTCACTGAAGCTTTCTTT. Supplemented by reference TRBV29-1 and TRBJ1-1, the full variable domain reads SAVISQKPSRDICQRGTSLTIQCQVDSQVTMMFWYRQQPGQSLTLIATANQGSEATYESGFVIDKFPISRPNLTFSTLTVSNMSPEDSSIYLCSGVVTEAFFGQGTRLTVV.

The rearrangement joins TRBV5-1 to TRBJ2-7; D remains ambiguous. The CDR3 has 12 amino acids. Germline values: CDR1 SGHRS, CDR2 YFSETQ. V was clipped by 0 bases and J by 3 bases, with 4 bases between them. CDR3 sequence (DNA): TGCGCCAGCAGCTTGGATGGCTACGAGCAGTACTTC. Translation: CASSLDGYEQYF.

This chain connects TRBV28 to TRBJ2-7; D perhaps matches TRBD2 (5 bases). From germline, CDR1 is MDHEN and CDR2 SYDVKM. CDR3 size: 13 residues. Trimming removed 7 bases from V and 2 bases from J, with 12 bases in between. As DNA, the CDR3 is TGTGCCAGCATTTCGGGGATTACCTACGAGCAGTACTTC. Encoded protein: CASISGITYEQYF.

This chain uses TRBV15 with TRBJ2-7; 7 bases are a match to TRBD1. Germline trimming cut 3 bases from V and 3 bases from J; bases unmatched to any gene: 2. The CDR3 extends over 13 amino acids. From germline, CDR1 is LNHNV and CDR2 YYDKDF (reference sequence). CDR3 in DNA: TGTGCCACCAGCAGCCGGGACAGCTACGAGCAGTACTTC. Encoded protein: CATSSRDSYEQYF.

CDR3 sequence (DNA): TGTGCCTTGGAGGGGGTTTTAAATGAGCAGTTCTTC. Translating gives CALEGVLNEQFF. V usage is TRBV30 and J usage is TRBJ2-1, with D possibly being TRBD1 or TRBD2 (6 bases each). The CDR3 extends over 12 amino acids. With 7 bases removed from V and 7 bases from J, the gap between germline ends came to 14 bases. Germline V lookup: CDR1 GTSNPN, CDR2 SVGIG (reference sequence).

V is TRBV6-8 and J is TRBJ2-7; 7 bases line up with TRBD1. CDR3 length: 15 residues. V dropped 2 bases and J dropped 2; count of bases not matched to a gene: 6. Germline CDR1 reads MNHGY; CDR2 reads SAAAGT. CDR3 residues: CASSYPTQGAYEQYF. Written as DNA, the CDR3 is TGTGCCAGCAGTTACCCGACCCAGGGGGCCTACGAGCAGTACTTC.

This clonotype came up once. The DNA of the CDR3 is TGTGCCATCAGTGCACCGGGACAGGGCCCCAGCTCCTACGAGCAGTACTTC. It specifies CAISAPGQGPSSYEQYF. The J gene is TRBJ2-7, the V gene TRBV10-3; 9 nucleotides line up with TRBD1. Germline CDR1 and CDR2: ENHRY and SYGVKD. CDR3 length: 17 amino acids. V trimming: 4 bases; J trimming: 0 bases; junction bases outside the gene matches: 10.

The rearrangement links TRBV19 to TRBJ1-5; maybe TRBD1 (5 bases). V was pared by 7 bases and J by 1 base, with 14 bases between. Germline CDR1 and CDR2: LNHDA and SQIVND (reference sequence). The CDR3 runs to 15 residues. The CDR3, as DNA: TGTGCCAGTACCCACAGACAGCCGAGCAATCAGCCCCAGCATTTT. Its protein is CASTHRQPSNQPQHF.

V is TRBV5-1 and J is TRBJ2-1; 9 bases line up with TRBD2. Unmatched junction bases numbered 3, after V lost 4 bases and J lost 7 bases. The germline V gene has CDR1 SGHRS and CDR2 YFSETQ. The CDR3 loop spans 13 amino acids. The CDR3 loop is CASSAGGINEQFF. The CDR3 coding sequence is TGCGCCAGCAGCGCGGGGGGGATTAATGAGCAGTTCTTC.

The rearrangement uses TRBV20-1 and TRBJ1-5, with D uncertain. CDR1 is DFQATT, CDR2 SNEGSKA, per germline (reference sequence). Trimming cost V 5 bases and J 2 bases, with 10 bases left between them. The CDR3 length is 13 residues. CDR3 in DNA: TGCAGTGCTGCAAGGAGTGGCAATCAGCCCCAGCATTTT. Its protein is CSAARSGNQPQHF.

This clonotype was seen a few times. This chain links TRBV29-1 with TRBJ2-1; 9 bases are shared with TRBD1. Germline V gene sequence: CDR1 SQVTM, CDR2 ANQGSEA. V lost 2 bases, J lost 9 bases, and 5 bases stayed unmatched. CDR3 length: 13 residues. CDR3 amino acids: CSVEQGQGPEQFF. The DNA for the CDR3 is TGCAGCGTTGAACAAGGACAGGGGCCTGAGCAGTTCTTC.

This CDR3 is CASSLDTVSTDTQYF. The CDR3 nucleotides read TGTGCCAGCAGCCTAGATACGGTTAGCACAGATACGCAGTATTTT. This rearrangement joins TRBV28 to TRBJ2-3, with D unresolved. CDR1 MDHEN and CDR2 SYDVKM come from the germline V gene. The V end lost 6 bases, the J end lost 0 bases, and 13 bases lay between the germline ends. The CDR3 runs to 15 residues.

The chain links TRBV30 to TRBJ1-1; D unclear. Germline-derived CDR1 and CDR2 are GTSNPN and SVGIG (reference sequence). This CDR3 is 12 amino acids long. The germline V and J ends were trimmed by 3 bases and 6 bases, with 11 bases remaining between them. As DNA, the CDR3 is TGTGCCTGGAGCCTTGTGTTGGCTGAAGCTTTCTTT. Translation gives CAWSLVLAEAFF.

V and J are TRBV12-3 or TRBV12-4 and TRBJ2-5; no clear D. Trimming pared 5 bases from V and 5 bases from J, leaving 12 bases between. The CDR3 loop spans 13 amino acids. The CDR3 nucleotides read TGTGCCAGCAGTCTCGATCCAGAGGAGACCCAGTACTTC. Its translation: CASSLDPEETQYF.